These 15 T cell receptor beta chains were sequenced from one sample in a study of Tregs in tolerant kidney transplant recipients. The protocol was immunoSEQ multiplex PCR, while the TCRdb copy is restricted to in-frame clones and leaves out a portion. The sample lists 15,000 to 20,000 clones, roughly four fifths seen once, with 2.5% in the top ten. Sequenced: Tregs from blood. Receptors were obtained from a human donor in good health.

This clone has only one observation. The gene calls are TRBV4-3 and TRBJ1-2; D uncertain. CDR3 length: 15 residues. V was clipped by 1 base and J by 1 base, with 10 bases between them. Germline CDR1 LGHNA, CDR2 YSLEER. Written as DNA, the CDR3 is TGCGCCAGCAGCCAAGTGGGCGGGTATAACTATGGCTACACCTTC. This gives the protein CASSQVGGYNYGYTF.

The chain joins TRBV28 to TRBJ2-4; D assignment may be TRBD1 or TRBD2 (7 bases each). CDR3 length equals 17 residues. Germline lookup yields CDR1 MDHEN and CDR2 SYDVKM. V was shortened by 3 bases and J by 4 bases, with 19 bases between the two germline ends. The CDR3 spells CASSLSGTAAFKNIQYF. CDR3 coding DNA: TGTGCCAGCAGTTTGAGCGGGACAGCAGCTTTTAAAAACATTCAGTACTTC.

This chain connects TRBV6-6 to TRBJ1-2, with TRBD1 identical over 8 bases. The CDR3 spans 13 residues. The V and J ends lost 4 bases and 8 bases, in that order; junction bases with no gene match: 6. Germline assignment: CDR1 MNHNY and CDR2 SVGAGI (reference sequence). The CDR3 loop reads CASSWDRPVGYTF. In DNA form, the CDR3 reads TGTGCCAGCAGTTGGGACAGGCCCGTGGGCTACACCTTC.

In its sample, this clone was seen a few times. As DNA, the CDR3 is TGTGCCAGCAGCTTAGTTGTAACGGGGGGATTGGATACGCAGTATTTT. It yields the protein CASSLVVTGGLDTQYF. The V gene is TRBV13, the J gene TRBJ2-3; TRBD2 agrees at 7 bases. Per germline, CDR1 PRHDT and CDR2 FYEKMQ (reference sequence). The CDR3 extends over 16 amino acids. The trim removed 1 base at V and 6 bases at J, leaving 10 bases unmatched.

The J gene is TRBJ2-1, the V gene TRBV6-4, with 9 bases identical to TRBD2. Germline-derived CDR1 and CDR2 are MRHNA and SNTAGT. This CDR3 has 16 amino acids. Germline trimming cut 5 bases from V and 4 bases from J; bases unmatched to any gene: 9. CDR3 nucleotide sequence: TGTGCCAGCAGTATGACTAGCGGTGTAACATACAATGAGCAGTTCTTC. Its translation: CASSMTSGVTYNEQFF.

The gene calls are TRBV4-2 and TRBJ2-7; maybe TRBD2 (5 bases). From germline, CDR1 is LGHNA and CDR2 YNFKEQ. V was trimmed by 4 bases and J by 2 bases, leaving 18 bases between them. The length of the CDR3 is 16 residues. This CDR3 reads CASSPGGGRSTYEQYF. The CDR3 DNA follows: TGTGCCAGCAGCCCAGGCGGAGGCAGGTCTACCTACGAGCAGTACTTC.

The chain carries TRBV9 and TRBJ2-6, with D perhaps matching TRBD1 or TRBD2 (5 bases each). Germline lookup yields CDR1 SGDLS and CDR2 YYNGEE. The V end lost 4 bases, the J end lost 0 bases, and 11 bases lay between the germline ends. The CDR3 has 16 amino acids. This chain's CDR3 is CASSPGPLSGANVLTF. In nucleotides, the CDR3 is TGTGCCAGCAGCCCGGGGCCCCTCTCTGGGGCCAACGTCCTGACTTTC.

V is TRBV5-1 and J is TRBJ2-1; D assignment may be TRBD1 or TRBD2 (5 bases each). The CDR3 is 16 residues long. Between the trimmed V and J ends, which lost 0 bases and 0 bases, there was a span of 10 bases. Per germline, CDR1 SGHRS and CDR2 YFSETQ. CDR3 DNA: TGCGCCAGCAGCTTGGTGGGGGATCTCTCCTACAATGAGCAGTTCTTC. Protein product: CASSLVGDLSYNEQFF.

The chain uses TRBV2 and TRBJ1-4, with D perhaps TRBD1 (5 bases). Trimming took 11 bases from V and 3 from J, leaving 22 bases between them. The CDR3 contains 16 residues. The V gene's germline CDR1 is SNHLY and CDR2 FYNNEI. CDR3 loop: CASLRDSDGANEKLFF. The CDR3 bases are TGTGCCTCCCTCCGGGACTCCGACGGGGCTAATGAAAAACTGTTTTTT.

The chain carries TRBV10-3 and TRBJ2-1; 13 bases map to TRBD2. CDR3 length: 15 residues. Germline CDR1 ENHRY, CDR2 SYGVKD. Losses at the gene ends were 0 bases for V and 7 bases for J; bases not matched to a gene: 0. DNA of the CDR3: TGTGCCATCAGTGAGTCACTAGCGGGGGGGAATGAGCAGTTCTTC. This encodes CAISESLAGGNEQFF.

The genes are TRBV14 and TRBJ1-1; 9 bases agree with TRBD1. CDR3 size: 13 residues. V lost 6 bases to trimming and J lost 4 bases; unmatched junction nucleotides: 3. Germline assignment: CDR1 SGHDN and CDR2 FVKESK. The chain's CDR3 is CASSRQGGTEAFF. As DNA, the CDR3 is TGTGCCAGCAGTCGACAGGGGGGCACTGAAGCTTTCTTT.

The chain carries TRBV6-6 and TRBJ1-2; no reliable D call. This CDR3 spans 12 amino acids. The ends were cut back, 2 bases at V and 6 bases at J, with 7 bases in the middle. Germline CDR1 and CDR2: MNHNY and SVGAGI (reference sequence). The CDR3 reads CASSYHGDGYTF. The CDR3 DNA reads TGTGCCAGCAGTTACCATGGCGATGGCTACACCTTC.

This chain connects TRBV11-3 to TRBJ1-2; D not certain. The CDR3 has 12 amino acids. Trimming stripped 3 bases from V and 9 bases from J, with 11 bases between. Germline lookup yields CDR1 SGHNT and CDR2 YENEEA. CDR3 in DNA: TGTGCCAGCAGCTTTAGTCCAGGAAGCTACACCTTC. Translation gives CASSFSPGSYTF.

The chain combines TRBV27 with TRBJ2-4; weak D call: TRBD2 (6 bases). Germline V gene lookup returns CDR1 MNHEY and CDR2 SMNVEV (reference sequence). The CDR3 covers 13 residues. V was shortened by 3 bases and J by 9 bases, with 12 bases between the two germline ends. CDR3 sequence: CASSFAGTGIQYF. The DNA of the CDR3 is TGTGCCAGCAGTTTCGCAGGGACTGGCATTCAGTACTTC.

This chain connects TRBV7-2 to TRBJ2-6; either TRBD1 or TRBD2 may supply D (5 bases each). V lost 5 bases and J 0 bases, leaving 14 bases between the germline ends. The germline V gene has CDR1 SGHTA and CDR2 FQGNSA. The CDR3 sequence is 17 residues long. The CDR3 DNA reads TGTGCCAGCAGCCCATGGGGCGGGCCCTCTGGGGCCAACGTCCTGACTTTC. Amino acid sequence: CASSPWGGPSGANVLTF.